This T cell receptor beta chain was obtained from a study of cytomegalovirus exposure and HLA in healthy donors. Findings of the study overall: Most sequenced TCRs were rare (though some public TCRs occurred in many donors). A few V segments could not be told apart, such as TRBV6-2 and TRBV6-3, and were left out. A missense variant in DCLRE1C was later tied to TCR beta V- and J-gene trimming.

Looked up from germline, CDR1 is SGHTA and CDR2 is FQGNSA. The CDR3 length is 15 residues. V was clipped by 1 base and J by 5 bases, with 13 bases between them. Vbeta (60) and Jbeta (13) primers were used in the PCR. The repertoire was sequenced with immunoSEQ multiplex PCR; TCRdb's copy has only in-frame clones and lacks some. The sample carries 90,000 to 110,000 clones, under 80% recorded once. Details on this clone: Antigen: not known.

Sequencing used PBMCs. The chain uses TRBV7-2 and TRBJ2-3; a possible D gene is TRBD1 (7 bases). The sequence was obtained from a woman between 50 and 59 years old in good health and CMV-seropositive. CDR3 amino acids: CASSLEAGGGDTQYF. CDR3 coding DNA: TGTGCCAGCAGCTTAGAAGCAGGGGGAGGAGATACGCAGTATTTT.